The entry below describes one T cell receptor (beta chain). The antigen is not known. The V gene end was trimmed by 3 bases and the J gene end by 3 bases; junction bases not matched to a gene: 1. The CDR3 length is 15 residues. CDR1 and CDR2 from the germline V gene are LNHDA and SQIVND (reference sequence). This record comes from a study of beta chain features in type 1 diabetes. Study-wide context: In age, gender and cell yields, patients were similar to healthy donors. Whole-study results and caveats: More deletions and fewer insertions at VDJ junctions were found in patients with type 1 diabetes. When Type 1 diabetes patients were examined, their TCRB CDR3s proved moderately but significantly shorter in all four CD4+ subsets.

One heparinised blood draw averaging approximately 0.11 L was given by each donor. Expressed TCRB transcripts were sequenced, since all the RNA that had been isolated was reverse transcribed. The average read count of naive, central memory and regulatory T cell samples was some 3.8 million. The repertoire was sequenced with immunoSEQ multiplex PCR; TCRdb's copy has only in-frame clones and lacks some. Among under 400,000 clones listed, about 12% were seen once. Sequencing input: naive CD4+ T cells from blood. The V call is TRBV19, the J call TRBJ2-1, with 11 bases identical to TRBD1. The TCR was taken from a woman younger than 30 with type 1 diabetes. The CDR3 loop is CASSMGQGDYNEQFF. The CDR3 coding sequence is TGTGCCAGTAGTATGGGACAGGGGGACTACAATGAGCAGTTCTTC.